This is a list of T cell receptor beta chains from one sample in a study of blood T cell repertoires in COVID-19. Clones were sequenced by immunoSEQ multiplex PCR, and TCRdb holds only the in-frame ones, with some missing. The sample includes approximately 97,000 clones, around four fifths of them seen just once. What was sequenced was peripheral blood. The source is a man in his sixties with active or convalescent COVID-19. The CDR3 runs from the conserved cysteine through the conserved F or W. The D gene is left open where the match is weak. Clone size is stated in some rows and not others, as once, few, many or a class when expanded.

D gene	CDR3 length	clone size	V gene	J gene	CDR3 DNA	CDR3 protein
TRBD2	13	few	TRBV15	TRBJ2-7	TGTGCCACCAGCAGTGCACCGGGACTAGCACAATACTTC	CATSSAPGLAQYF
TRBD1	14	.	TRBV19	TRBJ1-1	TGTGCCAGTAGTGCGACAGGGAAAAACACTGAAGCTTTCTTT	CASSATGKNTEAFF
TRBD2	15	.	TRBV7-6	TRBJ2-5	TGTGCCAGCAGCCCCCTTGGGGCGGGAGGAGAGACCCAGTACTTC	CASSPLGAGGETQYF
.	13	.	TRBV28	TRBJ1-2	TGTGCCAGCAGTTTATCGATTACTAATGGCTACACCTTC	CASSLSITNGYTF
TRBD2	15	.	TRBV3-1/TRBV3-2	TRBJ2-1	TGTGCCAGCAGCCAACGGGGACTAACATACAATGAGCAGTTCTTC	CASSQRGLTYNEQFF
TRBD2	14	.	TRBV2	TRBJ2-3	TGTGCCAGCACGAGTAGCGGGAGAACAGATACGCAGTATTTT	CASTSSGRTDTQYF
TRBD2	15	once	TRBV2	TRBJ2-1	TGTGCCAGCAGGACCACTAGCGTCTCCTACAATGAGCAGTTCTTC	CASRTTSVSYNEQFF
TRBD1	15	.	TRBV18	TRBJ2-5	TGTGCCAGCTCACCTTCCAGGGGGCGACAAGAGACCCAGTACTTC	CASSPSRGRQETQYF
.	15	.	TRBV25-1	TRBJ2-1	TGTGCCAGCAGAGGTTTGGGGGGGGGCCACAATGAGCAGTTCTTC	CASRGLGGGHNEQFF
TRBD2	17	few	TRBV27	TRBJ2-1	TGTGCCAGCAGCTTAACAGCTACTAGCGGGGCCTACAATGAGCAGTTCTTC	CASSLTATSGAYNEQFF
.	14	few	TRBV5-6	TRBJ2-3	TGTGCCAGCAGCTTGGGGGCCCACACAGATACGCAGTATTTT	CASSLGAHTDTQYF
TRBD2	17	.	TRBV7-8	TRBJ2-7	TGTGCCAGCAGCCCAATGGAACTCGGACTAGCGGGAGTCGAGCAGTACTTC	CASSPMELGLAGVEQYF
.	13	few	TRBV6-5	TRBJ2-1	TGTGCCAGTTGGGCATCAGGAGGGCATGAGCAGTTCTTC	CASWASGGHEQFF
.	16	.	TRBV11-2	TRBJ2-1	TGTGCCAGCAGCTCCAGGAGGGTCCCCCCAGGTGATGAGCAGTTCTTC	CASSSRRVPPGDEQFF
TRBD1	17	.	TRBV15	TRBJ1-5	TGTGCCACCAGCGCCTCCCGGGACAGGGTAAGCAATCAGCCCCAGCATTTT	CATSASRDRVSNQPQHF
TRBD2	14	.	TRBV5-1	TRBJ2-7	TGCGCCAGCAGCTTCCTAGCGGGAGGTGATGAGCAGTACTTC	CASSFLAGGDEQYF
TRBD1	13	.	TRBV6-5	TRBJ2-1	TGTGCCAGCAGTTATCGACAGGGCTATGAGCAGTTCTTC	CASSYRQGYEQFF
.	11	.	TRBV20-1	TRBJ2-7	TGCAGTGCTAGGCAGGGCTACGAGCAGTACTTC	CSARQGYEQYF
TRBD2	17	.	TRBV9	TRBJ2-7	TGTGCCAGCAGCCGAACTTTGGATCCGGGACTAGGTTACGAGCAGTACTTC	CASSRTLDPGLGYEQYF
.	13	.	TRBV6-4	TRBJ2-1	TGTGCCAGCAGCAAAGACAACTACAATGAGCAGTTCTTC	CASSKDNYNEQFF
.	14	.	TRBV24-1	TRBJ2-1	TGTGCCACCAGTGATTGGCCCTCTTACAATGAGCAGTTCTTC	CATSDWPSYNEQFF
TRBD2	15	.	TRBV9	TRBJ2-1	TGTGCCAGCAGCGCCACTAGCGGTTCCTACAATGAGCAGTTCTTC	CASSATSGSYNEQFF
TRBD1	14	.	TRBV11-2	TRBJ1-2	TGTGCCAGCAGCTTAACAGGGGGCTGGGGTGGCTACACCTTC	CASSLTGGWGGYTF
.	14	few	TRBV27	TRBJ1-1	TGTGCCAGCAGGCCTCCGACCAGGGGAACTGAAGCTTTCTTT	CASRPPTRGTEAFF
TRBD2	16	few	TRBV14	TRBJ2-5	TGTGCCAGCAGCCAAGTTCAGCGCGGGGGGTTAGAGACCCAGTACTTC	CASSQVQRGGLETQYF
.	11	once	TRBV20-1	TRBJ1-2	TGCAGTGTTGGCAGGAACTATGGCTACACCTTC	CSVGRNYGYTF
TRBD1	12	.	TRBV6-6	TRBJ1-2	TGTGCCAGCACCGGGACAGGATCTGGCTACACCTTC	CASTGTGSGYTF
TRBD1	14	once	TRBV19	TRBJ1-1	TGTGCCAGTAGGGGACAGGGGACGAACACTGAAGCTTTCTTT	CASRGQGTNTEAFF